Shown below are 31 T cell receptor beta chains from a single sample sequenced in a study of shared clonotypes between healthy human individuals. Assay used: immunoSEQ multiplex PCR; TCRdb lists only in-frame clones, some missing. The sample has 630,000 or so clones, roughly 98% seen once; the top ten hold approximately 0.3%. CD45RO-negative, CCR7-positively selected cells formed the naive CD8 fraction, excluding terminally differentiated effector memory CD45RA+ cells. Input material: naive CD8+ T cells sorted from blood. These receptor sequences come from a man aged 30 to 45 in good health.

The chain carries TRBV27 and TRBJ2-7, with D tentatively TRBD1 (5 bases). The CDR3 is made up of 11 amino acids. Germline CDR1 reads MNHEY; CDR2 reads SMNVEV (reference sequence). The V and J ends lost 6 bases and 3 bases respectively, with 6 bases between them. The DNA of the CDR3 is TGTGCCAGCAGCCAGGGCTACGAGCAGTACTTC. This sequence encodes CASSQGYEQYF.

The J gene is TRBJ1-5, the V gene TRBV9; 7 bases are shared with TRBD1. CDR3 size: 15 residues. V was clipped by 4 bases and J by 5 bases; unmatched bases: 9. CDR1 is SGDLS and CDR2 is YYNGEE in the germline V gene. This CDR3 reads CASSPGQVGYQPQHF. The DNA of the CDR3 is TGTGCCAGCAGCCCCGGACAGGTAGGGTATCAGCCCCAGCATTTT.

This chain links TRBV19 with TRBJ2-7; the match to TRBD1 covers 8 bases. CDR1 LNHDA and CDR2 SQIVND come from the germline V gene (reference sequence). The CDR3 covers 14 residues. Unmatched junction bases numbered 9, after V lost 5 bases and J lost 6 bases. CDR3 in DNA: TGTGCCAGTAGTGAGACAGGGACAGGAGGCGAGCAGTACTTC. This gives the protein CASSETGTGGEQYF.

This chain uses TRBV4-1 with TRBJ2-1; 8 bases fit TRBD2. This CDR3 region has 16 residues. CDR1 and CDR2 from the germline V gene are MGHRA and YSYEKL. Trimming took 4 bases from V and 2 from J; bases not matched to a gene: 7. CDR3 sequence (DNA): TGCGCCAGCAGCCTTTTTAGCGGGGACACCTACAATGAGCAGTTCTTC. Protein product: CASSLFSGDTYNEQFF.

The chain employs TRBV27 and TRBJ2-2, with D unresolved. Germline V gene sequence: CDR1 MNHEY, CDR2 SMNVEV (reference sequence). CDR3 length: 11 amino acids. The V end was cut by 8 bases, the J end by 7 bases, with 8 bases between. CDR3 coding DNA: TGTGCCAGCTATAGGAACGGGGAGCTGTTTTTT. Translating gives CASYRNGELFF.

The V call is TRBV5-6, the J call TRBJ1-5; no firm D call. Germline V gene sequence: CDR1 SGHDT, CDR2 YYEEEE. Trimming left V 2 bases short and J 1 base short, with 13 bases between. The CDR3 contains 16 residues. The CDR3 DNA reads as TGTGCCAGCAGCTTACTTGGAGGGTCGAGCAATCAGCCCCAGCATTTT. This encodes CASSLLGGSSNQPQHF.

As for this clone: The germline gene is not matched at one end of the junction; a read error may be the cause. V gene TRBV6-1 combines with J gene TRBJ1-5; 7 bases align to TRBD1. The V gene's germline CDR1 is MNHNS and CDR2 SASEGT. The CDR3 totals 16 residues. CDR3 sequence (DNA): TGTGCCAGCAGTCAAGCCTGGGACAGTTGGAATCAGCCCCAGCATTTT. Encoded protein: CASSQAWDSWNQPQHF.

The V call is TRBV27, the J call TRBJ2-7; the D is unclear. V was clipped by 2 bases and J by 2 bases, with 13 bases between them. This CDR3 is built from 15 residues. CDR1 is MNHEY and CDR2 is SMNVEV in the germline V gene (reference sequence). CDR3 nucleotide sequence: TGTGCCAGCAGTTTACAGGCTCTTCTTCCCTACGAGCAGTACTTC. Encoded protein: CASSLQALLPYEQYF.

This chain uses TRBV7-9 with TRBJ2-5; no firm D call. CDR1 SEHNR and CDR2 FQNEAQ come from the germline V gene (reference sequence). V gave up 2 bases and J gave up 2 bases, with 9 bases separating them. The CDR3 spans 14 residues. CDR3 bases: TGTGCCAGCAGCTTACCACACGGACAAGAGACCCAGTACTTC. Translating it yields CASSLPHGQETQYF.

The chain uses TRBV7-9 and TRBJ2-2, with 13 bases aligning to TRBD2. The ends lost 4 bases at V and 0 bases at J; junction bases unmatched: 8. CDR3 size: 19 residues. From germline, CDR1 is SEHNR and CDR2 FQNEAQ (reference sequence). CDR3 amino acids: CASSSNSGTSGTNTGELFF. The CDR3, as DNA: TGTGCCAGCAGCTCTAATTCCGGGACTAGCGGGACGAACACCGGGGAGCTGTTTTTT.

The table lists this clone with a count of one. V usage is TRBV9 and J usage is TRBJ1-5, with no clear D. Germline lookup yields CDR1 SGDLS and CDR2 YYNGEE. The length of the CDR3 is 17 residues. Trimming took 0 bases from V and 0 from J, leaving 13 bases between them. CDR3 sequence: CASSVGGFADSNQPQHF. The CDR3 nucleotides read TGTGCCAGCAGCGTAGGTGGGTTTGCGGATAGCAATCAGCCCCAGCATTTT. Complete variable domain (other parts from reference TRBV9 and TRBJ1-5): DSGVTQTPKHLITATGQRVTLRCSPRSGDLSVYWYQQSLDQGLQFLIQYYNGEERAKGNILERFSAQQFPDLHSELNLSSLELGDSALYFCASSVGGFADSNQPQHFGDGTRLSIL.

This chain connects TRBV7-9 to TRBJ1-4; no clear D gene. The germline CDR1 and CDR2 sequences are SEHNR and FQNEAQ (reference sequence). This CDR3 spans 12 amino acids. The V and J ends lost 5 bases and 7 bases respectively, with 8 bases between them. CDR3 protein: CASSPLSEKLFF. The CDR3 DNA reads TGTGCCAGCAGCCCGCTTAGTGAAAAACTGTTTTTT.

The chain recombines TRBV19 with TRBJ2-5, with D maybe TRBD1 (5 bases). The CDR3 covers 14 residues. Trimming left V 5 bases short and J 1 base short, with 11 bases between. Germline V gene lookup returns CDR1 LNHDA and CDR2 SQIVND (reference sequence). CDR3 coding DNA: TGTGCCAGTAGTCGGCAGGGATCCCAAGAGACCCAGTACTTC. This gives the protein CASSRQGSQETQYF.

This sequence joins TRBV19 and TRBJ2-2; 7 bases are a match to TRBD2. The CDR3 loop spans 15 amino acids. Losses at the gene ends were 1 base for V and 5 bases for J; bases not matched to a gene: 4. Germline CDR1 LNHDA, CDR2 SQIVND (reference sequence). CDR3 sequence: CASSIGLAWTGELFF. The DNA for the CDR3 is TGTGCCAGTAGTATAGGACTAGCCTGGACCGGGGAGCTGTTTTTT.

In nucleotides, the CDR3 is TGTGCCAGCAGTGAAAGGCTTAACACCGGGGAGCTGTTTTTT. Amino acid sequence: CASSERLNTGELFF. The chain links TRBV2 to TRBJ2-2, with D unresolved. There are 14 residues in the CDR3. Looked up from germline, CDR1 is SNHLY and CDR2 is FYNNEI. V gave up 2 bases and J gave up 2 bases, with 6 bases separating them.

The chain employs TRBV6-1 and TRBJ1-5, with D tentatively TRBD1 (6 bases). CDR3 length: 16 amino acids. Per germline, CDR1 MNHNS and CDR2 SASEGT. V gave up 2 bases and J gave up 0 bases, with 11 bases separating them. The CDR3 DNA follows: TGTGCCAGCAGTGAACCACAGGGCAATAGCAATCAGCCCCAGCATTTT. Encoded protein: CASSEPQGNSNQPQHF.

V is TRBV28 and J is TRBJ2-7; TRBD1 matches at 9 bases. V trimming: 6 bases; J trimming: 7 bases; junction bases outside the gene matches: 10. The CDR3 consists of 14 residues. The germline V gene encodes CDR1 MDHEN and CDR2 SYDVKM. CDR3 residues: CASRPGQGADEQYF. Here the CDR3 DNA reads TGTGCCAGCAGACCGGGACAGGGAGCGGATGAGCAGTACTTC.

This chain links TRBV27 with TRBJ2-1; 12 bases fit TRBD2. This CDR3 is built from 15 residues. CDR1 and CDR2 (germline): MNHEY, SMNVEV (reference sequence). Germline trimming cut 6 bases from V and 5 bases from J; bases unmatched to any gene: 5. In DNA form, the CDR3 reads TGTGCCAGCAGAGTACTAGCGGGAGGAAACAATGAGCAGTTCTTC. Its translation is CASRVLAGGNNEQFF.

The chain combines TRBV27 with TRBJ2-7, with D tentatively TRBD2 (5 bases). Between the trimmed V and J ends, which lost 3 bases and 2 bases, there was a span of 11 bases. The CDR3 sequence is 14 residues long. Germline CDR1 MNHEY, CDR2 SMNVEV (reference sequence). The CDR3 DNA reads TGTGCCAGCAGTTTCAGCGGTACCGCCTACGAGCAGTACTTC. It specifies CASSFSGTAYEQYF.

The genes are TRBV13 and TRBJ1-2; weak D call: TRBD1 (5 bases). V gave up 8 bases and J gave up 4 bases, with 11 bases separating them. CDR1 is PRHDT, CDR2 FYEKMQ, per germline (reference sequence). The CDR3 consists of 12 residues. Written as DNA, the CDR3 is TGTGCCAGCGCCGGGGGTGGCTATGGCTACACCTTC. Amino acids: CASAGGGYGYTF.

This sequence joins TRBV14 and TRBJ2-5; D is unclear. Germline V gene sequence: CDR1 SGHDN, CDR2 FVKESK. The CDR3 loop spans 14 amino acids. The V gene lost 0 bases and the J gene lost 10 bases, with 15 bases spanning the gap. The CDR3 DNA follows: TGTGCCAGCAGCCAAGACTACTCGCTGCCCGGCCAGTACTTC. Residues: CASSQDYSLPGQYF.

CDR3 sequence: CSVDAGDTEAFF. The CDR3 nucleotides read TGCAGCGTTGATGCAGGCGACACTGAAGCTTTCTTT. The chain links TRBV29-1 to TRBJ1-1; D is ambiguous. This CDR3 is built from 12 residues. Between the trimmed V and J ends, which lost 3 bases and 3 bases, there was a span of 8 bases. Germline CDR1 is SQVTM and CDR2 is ANQGSEA. The full variable domain, its missing parts supplied by reference TRBV29-1 and TRBJ1-1, is SAVISQKPSRDICQRGTSLTIQCQVDSQVTMMFWYRQQPGQSLTLIATANQGSEATYESGFVIDKFPISRPNLTFSTLTVSNMSPEDSSIYLCSVDAGDTEAFFGQGTRLTVV.

This chain's CDR3 is CASSLNGGLAVLDEQFF. The CDR3 region has the DNA TGTGCCAGCAGTTTAAACGGTGGGCTAGCGGTGCTCGATGAGCAGTTCTTC. V usage is TRBV27 and J usage is TRBJ2-1; TRBD2 matches 7 bases. Germline V gene lookup returns CDR1 MNHEY and CDR2 SMNVEV (reference sequence). This CDR3 is 17 amino acids long. The V gene end was trimmed by 2 bases and the J gene end by 8 bases; junction bases not matched to a gene: 15.

This clone was found a few times. The chain carries TRBV20-1 and TRBJ2-3; no firm D call. The CDR3 runs 10 residues. With 6 bases removed from V and 10 bases from J, the gap between germline ends came to 11 bases. CDR1 is DFQATT and CDR2 is SNEGSKA in the germline V gene (reference sequence). The CDR3 protein is CSAPLGAQYF. Written as DNA, the CDR3 is TGCAGTGCCCCCTTAGGAGCGCAGTATTTT.

The chain uses TRBV2 and TRBJ2-2; TRBD2 matches at 7 bases. V shed 8 bases, J shed 0 bases, and the junction held 12 bases outside the gene matches. CDR1 and CDR2 (germline): SNHLY, FYNNEI. The CDR3 has 17 residues. For the CDR3, the DNA is TGTGCCAGCTCTTACTGGCAGCGGGAAACGAACACCGGGGAGCTGTTTTTT. This gives the protein CASSYWQRETNTGELFF.

The chain is built from TRBV7-9 and TRBJ2-1, with TRBD1 identical over 7 bases. The CDR3 contains 15 residues. J was trimmed by 4 bases and V by 2 bases; bases with no gene match: 5. The germline V gene encodes CDR1 SEHNR and CDR2 FQNEAQ (reference sequence). This CDR3 is CASSLSETGYNEQFF. In DNA form, the CDR3 reads TGTGCCAGCAGCTTAAGTGAGACAGGGTACAATGAGCAGTTCTTC.

J is TRBJ2-1 and V is TRBV27, with D possibly TRBD1 on 6 matching bases. The CDR3 spans 15 residues. Germline assignment: CDR1 MNHEY and CDR2 SMNVEV (reference sequence). V lost 5 bases and J 6 bases, leaving 17 bases between the germline ends. The CDR3 DNA follows: TGTGCCAGCAGTCCTGGGACACGAGTTGGCAATGAGCAGTTCTTC. Its translation is CASSPGTRVGNEQFF.

A few counts support this clone. This sample also contains other DNA sequences that code for the same CDR3. This chain links TRBV29-1 with TRBJ2-7; 7 bases are a match to TRBD1. After removal of 4 bases from V and 0 bases from J, the junction contained 0 bases not matched to a gene. CDR1 and CDR2 from the germline V gene are SQVTM and ANQGSEA. The CDR3 runs 12 residues. CDR3 in amino acids: CSVGDSSYEQYF. The DNA of the CDR3 is TGCAGCGTTGGGGACAGCTCCTACGAGCAGTACTTC.

The chain couples TRBV7-9 to TRBJ1-4; D not resolved. Germline values: CDR1 SEHNR, CDR2 FQNEAQ (reference sequence). Trimming took off 6 bases at V and 7 bases at J, with 15 bases between the two ends. CDR3 length equals 14 residues. The CDR3 coding sequence is TGTGCCAGCAGTTCAGACCGGGGAAGTGAAAAACTGTTTTTT. The encoded protein is CASSSDRGSEKLFF.

The CDR3 sequence: CASSPKQPGLANYEQYF. The CDR3 coding sequence is TGTGCCAGCAGTCCAAAGCAACCGGGACTGGCCAACTACGAGCAGTACTTC. The rearrangement uses TRBV27 and TRBJ2-7; D is perhaps TRBD2 (6 bases). CDR3 size: 17 residues. V lost 5 bases to trimming and J lost 3 bases, with 23 bases between them. CDR1 and CDR2 (germline): MNHEY, SMNVEV (reference sequence).

This clone was seen just once. The genes are TRBV14 and TRBJ1-1; D not resolved. V was trimmed by 6 bases and J by 1 base, leaving 12 bases between them. Germline assignment: CDR1 SGHDN and CDR2 FVKESK. This CDR3 has 14 amino acids. As DNA, the CDR3 is TGTGCCAGCAGGGGCAGAGCCCGGAACACTGAAGCTTTCTTT. This codes for CASRGRARNTEAFF.